The clone carrying this T cell receptor beta chain was observed a few times. Its specificity is not known. Preparing the TCRbeta library involved the use of unique molecular identifiers. TCRdb recomputed calls from the PCR reads with MiXCR, one row per CDR3 protein. The sample lists some 840,000 distinct CDR3 sequences; approximately 15% were seen once. The data originate from a study of T-cell reconstitution after alpha-beta-depleted transplantation in children. Study-wide findings and caveats: By about two months after transplant, alpha-beta T cells reportedly arose from several hundred graft clones that had expanded. The authors attributed T-cell counts and diversity one year after transplant mostly to newly produced T cells.

The CDR3 runs 14 residues. Per germline, CDR1 DFQATT and CDR2 SNEGSKA (reference sequence). V was clipped by 0 bases and J by 4 bases, with 12 bases between them. The input for sequencing was PBMCs, mostly from graft donor cells, taken 360 days after TCRalphabeta/CD19-depleted stem cell transplant. The V gene is TRBV20-1, the J gene TRBJ2-5; TRBD1 is a possible D gene (6 bases). This TCR was sampled from a male patient aged 10 to 17 who had a stem cell transplant for acute lymphoblastic leukemia, so the T cells may come from the graft donor. The CDR3 sequence: CSARDAGALETQYF. In DNA form, the CDR3 reads TGCAGTGCTAGAGATGCAGGGGCTCTAGAGACCCAGTACTTC.